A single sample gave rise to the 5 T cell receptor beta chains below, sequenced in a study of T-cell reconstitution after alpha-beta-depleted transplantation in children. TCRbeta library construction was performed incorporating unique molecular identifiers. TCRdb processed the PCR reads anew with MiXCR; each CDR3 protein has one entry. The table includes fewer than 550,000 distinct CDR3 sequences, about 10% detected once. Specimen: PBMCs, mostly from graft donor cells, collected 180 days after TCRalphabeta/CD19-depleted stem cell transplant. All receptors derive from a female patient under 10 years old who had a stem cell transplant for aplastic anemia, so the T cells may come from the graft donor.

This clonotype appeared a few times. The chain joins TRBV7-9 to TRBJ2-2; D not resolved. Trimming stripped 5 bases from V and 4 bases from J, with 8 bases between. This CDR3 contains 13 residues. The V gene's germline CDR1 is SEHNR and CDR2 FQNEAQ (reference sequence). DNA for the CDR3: TGTGCCAGCAGCCTGACAACCACCGGGGAGCTGTTTTTT. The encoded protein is CASSLTTTGELFF.

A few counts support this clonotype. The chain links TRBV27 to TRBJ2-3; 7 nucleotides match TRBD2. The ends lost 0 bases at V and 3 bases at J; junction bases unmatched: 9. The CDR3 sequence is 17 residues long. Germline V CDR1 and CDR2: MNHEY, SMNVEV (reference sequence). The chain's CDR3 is CASSLSIREGPTDTQYF. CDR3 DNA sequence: TGTGCCAGCAGTTTATCGATAAGGGAGGGCCCGACAGATACGCAGTATTTT.

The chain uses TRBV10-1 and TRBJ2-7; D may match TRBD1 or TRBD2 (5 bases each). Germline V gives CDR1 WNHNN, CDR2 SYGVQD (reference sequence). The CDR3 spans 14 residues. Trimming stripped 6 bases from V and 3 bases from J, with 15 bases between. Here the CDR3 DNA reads TGCGCCAGCAGGAGCGGAGGACACCTCTACGAGCAGTACGTC. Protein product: CASRSGGHLYEQYV.

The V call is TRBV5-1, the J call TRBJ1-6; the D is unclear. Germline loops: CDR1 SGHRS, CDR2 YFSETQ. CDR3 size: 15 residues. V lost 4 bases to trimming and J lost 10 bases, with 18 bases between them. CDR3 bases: TGCGCCAGCAGCCTTCGAACAGCGAAAGAATCACCCCTCCACTTT. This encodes CASSLRTAKESPLHF.

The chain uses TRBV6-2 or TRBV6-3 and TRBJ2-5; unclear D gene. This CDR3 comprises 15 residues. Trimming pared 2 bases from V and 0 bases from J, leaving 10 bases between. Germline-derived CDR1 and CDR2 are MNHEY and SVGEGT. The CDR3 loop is CASSYDWSDQETQYF. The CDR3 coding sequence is TGTGCCAGCAGTTACGACTGGTCAGACCAAGAGACCCAGTACTTC.